This TCR beta chain originates from a study of technical replicates of blood from a few donors. CDR1 and CDR2 from the germline V gene are MGHRA and YSYEKL. The CDR3 consists of 13 residues. J gave up 6 bases and V 4 bases, and 1 base lay outside the gene matches. Clones were read by immunoSEQ multiplex PCR, and TCRdb kept only the in-frame ones, dropping some. Among around 61,000 clones, around 97% were seen once, and the ten largest hold approximately 0.19%. The sequence derives from a human donor in good health. This chain links TRBV4-1 with TRBJ2-1; 9 nucleotides match TRBD2. Input material: T cells isolated from PBMCs. The CDR3 is CASSLAGVNEQFF. CDR3 bases: TGCGCCAGCAGCCTAGCGGGGGTCAATGAGCAGTTCTTC.